These 24 T cell receptor beta chains share one sample of origin, sequenced in a study of cytomegalovirus exposure and HLA in healthy donors. It was with 60 Vbeta and 13 Jbeta primers that the PCR ran. The assay was immunoSEQ multiplex PCR, and TCRdb's table has in-frame clones only and misses some. The data hold about 150,000 clones, with around 70% observed a single time. Sequenced input: PBMCs. These receptors were collected from a man in his forties in good health and CMV-seronegative.

This rearrangement joins TRBV15 to TRBJ2-7; weak D call: TRBD1 (5 bases). Trimming removed 1 base from V and 5 bases from J, with 15 bases in between. Germline CDR1 LNHNV, CDR2 YYDKDF (reference sequence). CDR3 size: 15 residues. For the CDR3, the DNA is TGTGCCACCAGCAGAGGCCCGAGACAGTCTAACGAGCAGTACTTC. It yields the protein CATSRGPRQSNEQYF.

This clone was seen a few times. This chain connects TRBV7-8 to TRBJ2-2; possible D gene TRBD1, 6 bases. V lost 4 bases and J 6 bases, leaving 9 bases between the germline ends. Germline values: CDR1 SGHVS, CDR2 FQNEAQ. The CDR3 spans 13 residues. The CDR3 DNA reads as TGTGCCAGCAGCTATACAGGGTCCGGGGAGCTGTTTTTT. Translating gives CASSYTGSGELFF. The full variable domain, rest sourced from reference TRBV7-8 and TRBJ2-2, is GAGVSQSPRYKVAKRGQDVALRCDPISGHVSLFWYQQALGQGPEFLTYFQNEAQLDKSGLPSDRFFAERPEGSVSTLKIQRTQQEDSAVYLCASSYTGSGELFFGEGSRLTVL.

The V gene is TRBV19, the J gene TRBJ2-3; a weak D match, TRBD2 (5 bases). CDR3 length equals 14 residues. Trimming left V 4 bases short and J 8 bases short, with 16 bases between. CDR1 LNHDA and CDR2 SQIVND come from the germline V gene (reference sequence). The CDR3 nucleotides read TGTGCCAGTAGTAGGGTAGTTCGGGATGGTACGCAGTATTTT. Protein product: CASSRVVRDGTQYF.

V is TRBV7-2 and J is TRBJ2-2; TRBD1 matches at 11 bases. The CDR3 runs to 15 residues. Germline CDR1 and CDR2: SGHTA and FQGNSA. Trimming cost V 3 bases and J 6 bases; bases outside gene matches: 3. The CDR3 bases are TGTGCCAGCAGCTTGGACAGGGGGCGTGCCGGGGAGCTGTTTTTT. Its protein product is CASSLDRGRAGELFF.

The rearrangement uses TRBV18 and TRBJ2-5; TRBD1 matches 7 bases. Germline CDR1 is KGHSH and CDR2 is LQKENI. The CDR3 covers 13 residues. The V segment lost 6 bases and the J segment 5 bases; nucleotides outside the gene matches: 6. CDR3 sequence reads: CASSAGGKETQYF. The CDR3 DNA sequence: TGTGCCAGCTCGGCAGGGGGTAAGGAGACCCAGTACTTC. The variable domain in full, completed from reference TRBV18 and TRBJ2-5, reads NAGVMQNPRHLVRRRGQEARLRCSPMKGHSHVYWYRQLPEEGLKFMVYLQKENIIDESGMPKERFSAEFPKEGPSILRIQQVVRGDSAAYFCASSAGGKETQYFGPGTRLLVL.

A single count supports this clone. The V and J genes are TRBV6-4 and TRBJ2-1; 10 bases are a match to TRBD2. Per the germline V gene, CDR1 is MRHNA and CDR2 is SNTAGT. J lost 12 bases, V lost 4 bases, and 9 bases had no gene match. The CDR3 loop spans 14 amino acids. The CDR3 is CASSVELAGPRQFF. The CDR3 DNA is TGTGCCAGCAGTGTCGAACTAGCGGGACCTCGGCAGTTCTTC.

In this sample, this clone turned up a few times. The rearrangement joins TRBV7-9 to TRBJ1-2; D gene ambiguous. The CDR3 sequence is 15 residues long. Germline CDR1 SEHNR, CDR2 FQNEAQ (reference sequence). V was clipped by 2 bases and J by 4 bases, with 14 bases between them. Here the CDR3 DNA reads TGTGCCAGCAGCTTACCCCCGGGCGGGCTCTATGGCTACACCTTC. This translates into CASSLPPGGLYGYTF.

There are a few counts of this clone. V gene TRBV5-6 combines with J gene TRBJ2-3, with TRBD2 matching over 9 bases. With V trimmed by 4 bases and J by 2 bases, 5 bases remained unmatched. In germline, CDR1 is SGHDT, CDR2 YYEEEE. The CDR3 consists of 15 residues. CDR3 coding DNA: TGTGCCAGCAGCCTGACTAGCGGCTACACAGATACGCAGTATTTT. This codes for CASSLTSGYTDTQYF.

V usage is TRBV6-5 and J usage is TRBJ1-2, with 7 bases matching TRBD1. Per germline, CDR1 MNHEY and CDR2 SVGAGI. Trimming cost V 1 base and J 2 bases; bases outside gene matches: 4. This CDR3 has 15 amino acids. CDR3 bases: TGTGCCAGCAGTTACTTCCAGACAGGGAACTATGGCTACACCTTC. It encodes CASSYFQTGNYGYTF.

V and J are TRBV7-3 and TRBJ2-3, with 9 bases matching TRBD2. The CDR3 sequence is 15 residues long. From germline, CDR1 is SGHTA and CDR2 FQGTGA. V shed 3 bases and J 6 bases; nucleotides not matched to a gene: 7. CDR3 amino acids: CASSFGGGAIDTQYF. The CDR3 DNA is TGTGCCAGCAGCTTCGGCGGGGGGGCCATCGATACGCAGTATTTT. Full variable domain (rest looked up from reference TRBV7-3 and TRBJ2-3): GAGVSQTPSNKVTEKGKYVELRCDPISGHTALYWYRQSLGQGPEFLIYFQGTGAADDSGLPNDRFFAVRPEGSVSTLKIQRTERGDSAVYLCASSFGGGAIDTQYFGPGTRLTVL.

This rearrangement joins TRBV29-1 to TRBJ1-2; 9 bases are shared with TRBD1. The V gene end was trimmed by 4 bases and the J gene end by 5 bases; junction bases not matched to a gene: 8. The CDR3 runs to 14 residues. Looked up from germline, CDR1 is SQVTM and CDR2 is ANQGSEA. CDR3 sequence reads: CSVAVTGGYYGYTF. DNA for the CDR3: TGCAGCGTTGCAGTGACAGGGGGGTATTATGGCTACACCTTC.

In DNA, the CDR3 is TGTGCCAGCAGCTTGGGCCCGGGGGACTACGAGCAGTACTTC. Translated: CASSLGPGDYEQYF. V usage is TRBV5-4 and J usage is TRBJ2-7; perhaps TRBD2 as D (6 bases). Trimming took off 0 bases at V and 3 bases at J, with 10 bases between the two ends. The V gene's germline CDR1 is SGHNT and CDR2 YYREEE (reference sequence). The CDR3 has 14 residues.

A single count supports this clone. The chain links TRBV5-1 to TRBJ2-7; 12 nucleotides align to TRBD2. From germline, CDR1 is SGHRS and CDR2 YFSETQ. Trimming cost V 0 bases and J 1 base; bases outside gene matches: 11. The CDR3 totals 19 residues. DNA for the CDR3: TGCGCCAGCAGCTTGGTCCGGGCTAGCGGGAGGGCCCCATCCTACGAGCAGTACTTC. Encoded protein: CASSLVRASGRAPSYEQYF.

The rearrangement joins TRBV5-6 to TRBJ1-2; unclear D gene. This CDR3 has 13 amino acids. Germline CDR1 and CDR2: SGHDT and YYEEEE. V was clipped by 0 bases and J by 2 bases, with 5 bases between them. The chain's CDR3 is CASSLGSNYGYTF. DNA for the CDR3: TGTGCCAGCAGCTTGGGAAGCAACTATGGCTACACCTTC.

This clone has just a few counts. Mismatch with germline at one junction end may stem from a read error. V gene TRBV7-9 combines with J gene TRBJ2-1, with 9 bases matching TRBD1. The CDR3 has 15 residues. Germline CDR1 and CDR2: SEHNR and FQNEAQ (reference sequence). CDR3 in amino acids: CSSSLLQGATNEQFF. CDR3 in DNA: TGTTCCAGCAGCTTATTACAGGGGGCAACGAATGAGCAGTTCTTC.

The rearrangement joins TRBV4-1 to TRBJ2-5; 15 bases match TRBD2. With V trimmed by 4 bases and J by 11 bases, 5 bases remained unmatched. The CDR3 consists of 14 residues. Per the germline V gene, CDR1 is MGHRA and CDR2 is YSYEKL. CDR3 sequence (DNA): TGCGCCAGCAGCCCCGGACTAGCGGGGGGGGAGCAGTACTTC. Translating gives CASSPGLAGGEQYF.

This clone has only a few counts. At the DNA level, this CDR3 is encoded by other sequences in the same sample as well. The chain combines TRBV29-1 with TRBJ1-2, with a tentative D call TRBD1 (5 bases). This CDR3 contains 10 residues. The germline V gene has CDR1 SQVTM and CDR2 ANQGSEA. V shed 6 bases and J shed 5 bases, with 7 bases lying between them. CDR3 DNA sequence: TGCAGCGTCGGGGGGTATGGCTACACCTTC. Translating gives CSVGGYGYTF.

The V and J genes are TRBV7-9 and TRBJ1-3; a weak D match, TRBD1 (5 bases). The germline V and J ends were trimmed by 3 bases and 0 bases, with 18 bases remaining between them. The germline gives CDR1 SEHNR, CDR2 FQNEAQ (reference sequence). The CDR3 extends over 18 amino acids. This CDR3 reads CASSFWWAGIPSGNTIYF. CDR3 DNA sequence: TGTGCCAGCAGCTTTTGGTGGGCAGGGATTCCCTCTGGAAACACCATATATTTT.

J is TRBJ1-5 and V is TRBV2, with a weak D call TRBD1 (6 bases). V shed 3 bases and J shed 5 bases, with 11 bases lying between them. The CDR3 length is 14 residues. Looked up from germline, CDR1 is SNHLY and CDR2 is FYNNEI. The CDR3 bases are TGTGCCAGCAGTGATGGTCAGGGGCATCAGCCCCAGCATTTT. Translating it yields CASSDGQGHQPQHF.

The V gene is TRBV7-9, the J gene TRBJ1-1, with TRBD1 matching 7 bases. Unmatched junction bases numbered 6, after V lost 0 bases and J lost 8 bases. CDR1 is SEHNR, CDR2 FQNEAQ, per germline (reference sequence). This CDR3 comprises 14 residues. The DNA for the CDR3 is TGTGCCAGCAGCTTAGCACTGACAGGGAGGGAAGCTTTCTTT. This sequence encodes CASSLALTGREAFF.

In this sample, this clone turned up a few times. This chain uses TRBV7-8 with TRBJ2-5; D gene ambiguous. The DNA end lines up better with TRBJ2-7; the J call may be wrong. The CDR3 runs to 11 residues. The germline gives CDR1 SGHVS, CDR2 FQNEAQ. The CDR3 spells CASSRGYEQYF. CDR3 in DNA: TGTGCCAGCAGCCGAGGTTACGAGCAGTACTTC.

The chain recombines TRBV20-1 with TRBJ2-7; D is unclear. V was trimmed by 7 bases and J by 2 bases, leaving 9 bases between them. Looked up from germline, CDR1 is DFQATT and CDR2 is SNEGSKA (reference sequence). The CDR3 loop spans 11 amino acids. The CDR3 spells CSVYRTYEQYF. The CDR3 DNA sequence: TGCAGTGTTTACAGAACCTACGAGCAGTACTTC.

This rearrangement joins TRBV6-5 to TRBJ2-3; possible D gene TRBD1, 5 bases. The germline V and J ends were trimmed by 2 bases and 9 bases, with 15 bases remaining between them. The CDR3 sequence is 14 residues long. CDR1 is MNHEY and CDR2 is SVGAGI in the germline V gene. The CDR3 is CASSYATNRKTQYF. In nucleotides, the CDR3 is TGTGCCAGCAGTTACGCGACCAACAGGAAAACGCAGTATTTT.

The chain joins TRBV4-3 to TRBJ2-1; D is possibly TRBD1 (5 bases). The germline CDR1 and CDR2 sequences are LGHNA and YSLEER. The CDR3 is made up of 14 amino acids. With 4 bases removed from V and 8 bases from J, the gap between germline ends came to 15 bases. The CDR3 bases are TGCGCCAGCAGCCTCAGGGTCCTCAGGGATGAGCAGTTCTTC. This translates into CASSLRVLRDEQFF.